This TCR beta chain was sequenced for a study of T cell responses to AZD1222 COVID-19 vaccine. Study-level findings and limits: Spike-specific TCR breadth rose after two AZD1222 doses, and depth rose as well. Sampling captured repertoires only after the peak T cell response. The study found vaccine-associated CD4 TCRs spanning spike, dominant at 160-218 and 743-854.

V was clipped by 0 bases and J by 0 bases, with 7 bases between them. The germline gives CDR1 SGHNT, CDR2 YYREEE (reference sequence). This CDR3 region has 15 residues. Analysis merged second doses at about 4 or about 12 weeks. About this clone: The antigen is unknown.

Using immunoSEQ multiplex PCR, the repertoire was profiled, and TCRdb retains in-frame clones only, with some absent. This sample has 150,000 to 200,000 clones; 90% occur once, and the top ten carry less than 6.5%. This TCR was sampled from an adult who received the AZD1222 COVID-19 vaccine. Sequences were derived from peripheral blood, sampled 28 days after the second AZD1222 dose. This chain uses TRBV5-4 with TRBJ1-3; D gene uncertain. CDR3 residues: CASSLGGDSGNTIYF. In DNA form, the CDR3 reads TGTGCCAGCAGCTTGGGCGGGGACTCTGGAAACACCATATATTTT.